Following are 24 T cell receptor beta chains from one sample sequenced in a study of OX40 agonist ivuxolimab in advanced cancers. Here immunoSEQ multiplex PCR was the method, and the copy in TCRdb shows in-frame clones only, minus some. This table holds about 66,000 clones, 83% found once. Here the sequenced sample was CD4+ or CD8+ T cells sorted from blood, taken in a trial of the OX40 agonist ivuxolimab. The receptors come from an adult with an advanced solid tumor such as melanoma, head and neck, liver or kidney cancer.

This chain connects TRBV27 to TRBJ2-2, with 8 nucleotides matching TRBD2. This CDR3 has 15 amino acids. The V gene end was trimmed by 9 bases and the J gene end by 2 bases; junction bases not matched to a gene: 8. Germline V CDR1 and CDR2: MNHEY, SMNVEV (reference sequence). This CDR3 is CARKGLAQNTGELFF. For the CDR3, the DNA is TGTGCCAGAAAAGGACTAGCCCAAAACACCGGGGAGCTGTTTTTT.

J is TRBJ1-1 and V is TRBV5-1; maybe TRBD1 (6 bases). The CDR3 has 15 amino acids. Deletions cut 2 bases from V and 2 bases from J, with 13 bases between. Germline V gene data show CDR1 as SGHRS and CDR2 as YFSETQ. The CDR3 bases are TGCGCCAGCAGCTTATCACGACAGGCAAACACTGAAGCTTTCTTT. Translating gives CASSLSRQANTEAFF.

CDR3 bases: TGTGCCAGCAGCAAAAGCAGGGAGGGCTACGAGCAGTACTTC. It translates to CASSKSREGYEQYF. The J gene is TRBJ2-7, the V gene TRBV21-1; the table calls TRBD2, which could not be checked here. TRBV21-1 is tagged as a pseudogene. The CDR3 sequence is 14 residues long.

A note on this clone: This may be a read error: a much more frequent sequence differs by one nucleotide. The same CDR3 arises from other DNA sequences in this sample as well. V gene TRBV2 combines with J gene TRBJ2-7; 7 bases align to TRBD1. Germline assignment: CDR1 SNHLY and CDR2 FYNNEI. The CDR3 loop spans 12 amino acids. Here the CDR3 reads CASSTTGTEQYF. The CDR3 region has the DNA TGTGCCAGCAGTACGACAGGGACAGAGCAGTACTTT. Combining the CDR3 with reference TRBV2 and TRBJ2-7 gives the whole variable domain EPEVTQTPSHQVTQMGQEVILRCVPISNHLYFYWYRQILGQKVEFLVSFYNNEISEKSEIFDDQFSVERPDGSNFTLKIRSTKLEDSAMYFCASSTTGTEQYFGPGTRLTVT.

The chain carries TRBV7-3 and TRBJ2-7; D might be TRBD1 or TRBD2, each matching 6 bases. The CDR3 is 16 residues long. Trimming left V 2 bases short and J 4 bases short, with 18 bases between. The germline V gene has CDR1 SGHTA and CDR2 FQGTGA. This chain's CDR3 is CASSLGFSGGGYEQYF. The CDR3 coding sequence is TGTGCCAGCAGCTTAGGGTTCAGTGGAGGGGGTTACGAGCAGTACTTC.

This chain uses TRBV10-3 with TRBJ2-5; TRBD2 matches at 7 bases. CDR3 size: 14 residues. Unmatched junction bases numbered 5, after V lost 0 bases and J lost 7 bases. Looked up from germline, CDR1 is ENHRY and CDR2 is SYGVKD. The CDR3 sequence: CAISESRGEGTQYF. CDR3 nucleotides: TGTGCCATCAGTGAGTCGAGAGGGGAGGGGACCCAGTACTTC.

The V and J genes are TRBV21-1 and TRBJ2-7; no DNA check was done on the table's D call, TRBD1. TRBV21-1 is noted as a pseudogene. CDR3 length: 15 residues. This CDR3 reads CASSKGRRGVYEQYF. CDR3 bases: TGTGCCAGCAGCAAAGGTCGCAGGGGGGTGTACGAGCAGTACTTC.

In its sample, this clone was seen once. J is TRBJ1-5 and V is TRBV10-2, with 8 nucleotides matching TRBD1. CDR3 length: 14 amino acids. Trimming took 4 bases from V and 8 from J; bases not matched to a gene: 7. Germline CDR1 WSHSY, CDR2 SAAADI. The CDR3 DNA is TGCGCCAGCAGTGCCCCCAGGGGGCACGAGCCCCAGCATTTT. This gives the protein CASSAPRGHEPQHF.

The rearrangement links TRBV5-1 to TRBJ2-2; D gene ambiguous. Trimming pared 4 bases from V and 4 bases from J, leaving 11 bases between. The CDR3 spans 14 residues. Germline loops: CDR1 SGHRS, CDR2 YFSETQ. The CDR3: CASSPKPATGELFF. The CDR3 nucleotides are TGCGCCAGCAGCCCAAAACCCGCCACCGGGGAGCTGTTTTTT.

The chain couples TRBV29-1 to TRBJ2-7, with D hard to call. CDR1 SQVTM and CDR2 ANQGSEA come from the germline V gene. V lost 4 bases and J lost 6, with 22 bases in between. CDR3 length equals 15 residues. The CDR3 nucleotides read TGCAGCGTTGTGGCCTTGGCCAGCGAGTTGTCCGAGCAGTACTTC. Encoded protein: CSVVALASELSEQYF.

This clone was seen a few times. Other DNA variants within this sample encode the same CDR3. The chain's CDR3 is CASSLAGVNTEAFF. For the CDR3, the DNA is TGTGCCAGCAGCCTGGCCGGGGTGAACACTGAAGCTTTCTTT. The chain employs TRBV7-2 and TRBJ1-1, with D unresolved. The CDR3 is 14 residues long. With 5 bases removed from V and 0 bases from J, the gap between germline ends came to 10 bases. Germline CDR1 and CDR2: SGHTA and FQGNSA.

The chain links TRBV30 to TRBJ2-3; tentatively, D is TRBD2 (6 bases). CDR3 length: 17 amino acids. Germline loops: CDR1 GTSNPN, CDR2 SVGIG (reference sequence). V lost 2 bases to trimming and J lost 0 bases, with 18 bases between them. The CDR3 loop reads CAWSFPQRVTSTDTQYF. For the CDR3, the DNA is TGTGCCTGGAGTTTCCCCCAGCGGGTAACTAGCACAGATACGCAGTATTTT. The variable domain in full, with the rest retrieved from reference TRBV30 and TRBJ2-3, is SQTIHQWPATLVQPVGSPLSLECTVEGTSNPNLYWYRQAAGRGLQLLFYSVGIGQISSEVPQNLSASRPQDRQFILSSKKLLLSDSGFYLCAWSFPQRVTSTDTQYFGPGTRLTVL.

V usage is TRBV4-2 and J usage is TRBJ2-5; possible D gene TRBD2, 5 bases. Germline V gives CDR1 LGHNA, CDR2 YNFKEQ. The CDR3 loop spans 12 amino acids. The germline V and J ends were trimmed by 1 base and 9 bases, with 9 bases remaining between them. The CDR3 sequence is CASSQASTAQYF. The CDR3 DNA reads as TGTGCCAGCAGCCAAGCTAGCACGGCCCAGTACTTC.

This clone has only one observation. The V and J genes are TRBV30 and TRBJ2-2, with D possibly being TRBD1 (6 bases). V was trimmed by 5 bases and J by 1 base, leaving 11 bases between them. There are 14 residues in the CDR3. Per germline, CDR1 GTSNPN and CDR2 SVGIG (reference sequence). For the CDR3, the DNA is TGTGCCTGGGTAACGGGACAGAACACCGGGGAGCTGTTTTTT. Its translation: CAWVTGQNTGELFF.

V gene TRBV20-1 combines with J gene TRBJ2-7; D is ambiguous. From germline, CDR1 is DFQATT and CDR2 SNEGSKA (reference sequence). The CDR3 length is 11 residues. Between the trimmed V and J ends, which lost 0 bases and 10 bases, there was a span of 10 bases. CDR3 nucleotide sequence: TGCAGTGCTAGAGATTCGGCGAGACAGTACTTC. Translated, it gives CSARDSARQYF.

Ten or more counts support this clone. In nucleotides, the CDR3 is TGTGCCAGCAGCTTGGGACAAACCTATGGCTACACCTTC. It yields the protein CASSLGQTYGYTF. This chain uses TRBV5-4 with TRBJ1-2; D unresolved. The germline V and J ends were trimmed by 0 bases and 4 bases, with 7 bases remaining between them. CDR3 length: 13 amino acids. CDR1 and CDR2 from the germline V gene are SGHNT and YYREEE (reference sequence).

In this sample, this clone turned up once. The chain links TRBV29-1 to TRBJ1-4; maybe TRBD1 (5 bases). The CDR3 is made up of 13 amino acids. Germline V CDR1 and CDR2: SQVTM, ANQGSEA. Deletions cut 5 bases from V and 8 bases from J, with 15 bases between. The CDR3 DNA follows: TGCAGCGTTCTGGACGGAGGACACGAAAAACTGTTTTTT. This gives the protein CSVLDGGHEKLFF.

This clone has more than one count but fewer than ten. J is TRBJ1-2 and V is TRBV18, with 7 bases matching TRBD1. Germline-derived CDR1 and CDR2 are KGHSH and LQKENI. The CDR3 is made up of 14 amino acids. Trimming cost V 3 bases and J 9 bases; bases outside gene matches: 10. The chain's CDR3 is CASSPGQTTGSYTF. The CDR3 region has the DNA TGTGCCAGCTCACCGGGACAGACTACCGGGAGCTACACCTTC.

This rearrangement joins TRBV10-2 to TRBJ2-3, with unresolved D. Germline CDR1 reads WSHSY; CDR2 reads SAAADI. The CDR3 is made up of 13 amino acids. V was cut by 4 bases and J by 3 bases, with 8 bases left in between. CDR3 loop: CASSGRATDTQYF. The CDR3, as DNA: TGCGCCAGCAGTGGTCGGGCGACAGATACGCAGTATTTT.

The chain uses TRBV7-3 and TRBJ1-3; perhaps TRBD1 as D (5 bases). The CDR3 is 15 amino acids. V was trimmed by 5 bases and J by 4 bases, leaving 15 bases between them. Per germline, CDR1 SGHTA and CDR2 FQGTGA. The CDR3, as DNA: TGTGCCAGCAGCCTCACCGGGACGCCGGGAAACACCATATATTTT. It encodes CASSLTGTPGNTIYF. The full variable domain, rest sourced from reference TRBV7-3 and TRBJ1-3, is GAGVSQTPSNKVTEKGKYVELRCDPISGHTALYWYRQSLGQGPEFLIYFQGTGAADDSGLPNDRFFAVRPEGSVSTLKIQRTERGDSAVYLCASSLTGTPGNTIYFGEGSWLTVV.

This chain uses TRBV5-1 with TRBJ2-5; 11 bases match TRBD2. The ends lost 4 bases at V and 7 bases at J; junction bases unmatched: 6. The CDR3 is made up of 14 amino acids. Germline lookup yields CDR1 SGHRS and CDR2 YFSETQ. CDR3 in DNA: TGCGCCAGCAGCAAAGGACTAGCGGGCGGGACCCAGTACTTC. This encodes CASSKGLAGGTQYF.

V and J are TRBV27 and TRBJ2-2, with D unresolved. Germline CDR1 MNHEY, CDR2 SMNVEV (reference sequence). The CDR3 sequence is 15 residues long. V dropped 6 bases and J dropped 0 bases, with 11 bases sitting between them. The CDR3 DNA sequence: TGTGCCAGCAGCCTAGACCCGACGAACACCGGGGAGCTGTTTTTT. Residues: CASSLDPTNTGELFF.

The rearrangement links TRBV11-3 to TRBJ2-1, with 13 bases fitting TRBD2. V gave up 0 bases and J gave up 0 bases; unmatched junction bases: 5. The germline V gene encodes CDR1 SGHNT and CDR2 YENEEA. The CDR3 sequence is 19 residues long. The CDR3 region is CASSLDGTSGDSSYNEQFF. The CDR3 DNA sequence: TGTGCCAGCAGCTTAGACGGGACTAGCGGGGATAGCTCCTACAATGAGCAGTTCTTC.

This chain connects TRBV7-2 to TRBJ2-2; 11 bases align to TRBD2. CDR1 and CDR2 from the germline V gene are SGHTA and FQGNSA. The CDR3 spans 18 residues. The ends lost 2 bases at V and 6 bases at J; junction bases unmatched: 11. CDR3: CASSLNIAGGRGAGELFF. DNA for the CDR3: TGTGCCAGCAGCTTAAATATAGCGGGAGGGAGAGGTGCCGGGGAGCTGTTTTTT.